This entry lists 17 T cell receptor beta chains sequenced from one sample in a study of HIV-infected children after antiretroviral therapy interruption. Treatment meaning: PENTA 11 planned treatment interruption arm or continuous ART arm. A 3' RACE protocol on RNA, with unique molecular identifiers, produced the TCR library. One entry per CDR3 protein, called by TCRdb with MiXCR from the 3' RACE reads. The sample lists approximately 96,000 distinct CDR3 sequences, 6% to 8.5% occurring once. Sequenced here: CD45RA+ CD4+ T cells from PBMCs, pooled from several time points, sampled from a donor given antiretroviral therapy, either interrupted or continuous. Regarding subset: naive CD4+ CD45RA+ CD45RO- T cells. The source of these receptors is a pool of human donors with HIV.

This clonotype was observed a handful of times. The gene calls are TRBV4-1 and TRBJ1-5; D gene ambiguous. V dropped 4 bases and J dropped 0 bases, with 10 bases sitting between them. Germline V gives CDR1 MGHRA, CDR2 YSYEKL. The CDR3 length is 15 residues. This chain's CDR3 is CASSRAADSNQPQHF. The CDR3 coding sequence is TGCGCCAGCAGCCGGGCGGCAGATAGCAATCAGCCCCAGCATTTT.

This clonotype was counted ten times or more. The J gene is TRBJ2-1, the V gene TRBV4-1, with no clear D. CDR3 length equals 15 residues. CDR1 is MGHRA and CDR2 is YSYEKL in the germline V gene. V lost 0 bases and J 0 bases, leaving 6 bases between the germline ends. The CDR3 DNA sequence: TGCGCCAGCAGCCAAGATTTGGGCTCCTACAATGAGCAGTTCTTC. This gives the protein CASSQDLGSYNEQFF.

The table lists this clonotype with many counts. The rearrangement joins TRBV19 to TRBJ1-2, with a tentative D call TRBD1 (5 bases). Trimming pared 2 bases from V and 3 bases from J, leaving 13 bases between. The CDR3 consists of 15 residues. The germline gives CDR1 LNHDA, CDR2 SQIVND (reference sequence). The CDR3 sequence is CASSIRGPVDYGYTF. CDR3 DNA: TGTGCCAGTAGTATACGGGGACCGGTCGACTATGGCTACACCTTC.

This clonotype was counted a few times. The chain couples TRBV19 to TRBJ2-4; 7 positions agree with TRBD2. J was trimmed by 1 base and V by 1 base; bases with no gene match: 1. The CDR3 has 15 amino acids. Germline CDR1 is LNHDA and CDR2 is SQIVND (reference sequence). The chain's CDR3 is CASSIAAGAKNIQYF. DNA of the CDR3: TGTGCCAGTAGTATAGCAGCGGGGGCCAAAAACATTCAGTACTTC.

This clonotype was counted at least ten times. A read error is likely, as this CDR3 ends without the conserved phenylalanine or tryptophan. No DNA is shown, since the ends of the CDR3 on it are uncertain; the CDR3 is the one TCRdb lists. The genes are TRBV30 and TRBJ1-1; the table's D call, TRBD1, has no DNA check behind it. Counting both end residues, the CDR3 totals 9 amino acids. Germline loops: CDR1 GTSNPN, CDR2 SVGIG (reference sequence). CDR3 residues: CAWSGSGRG.

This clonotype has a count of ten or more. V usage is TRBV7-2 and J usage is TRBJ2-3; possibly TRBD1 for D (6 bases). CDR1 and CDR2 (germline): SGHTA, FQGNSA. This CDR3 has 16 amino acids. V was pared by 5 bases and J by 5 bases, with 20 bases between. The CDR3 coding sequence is TGTGCCAGCAGCGTCGCCGAGAGGGGGTATTTAGATACGCAGTATTTT. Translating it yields CASSVAERGYLDTQYF.

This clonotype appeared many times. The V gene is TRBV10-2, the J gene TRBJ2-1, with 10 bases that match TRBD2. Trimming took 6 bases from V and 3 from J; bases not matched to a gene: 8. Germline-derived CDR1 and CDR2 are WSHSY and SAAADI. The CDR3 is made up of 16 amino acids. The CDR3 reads CASSSPGLAFYNEQFF. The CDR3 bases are TGCGCCAGCAGCTCCCCGGGACTAGCGTTCTACAATGAGCAGTTCTTC.

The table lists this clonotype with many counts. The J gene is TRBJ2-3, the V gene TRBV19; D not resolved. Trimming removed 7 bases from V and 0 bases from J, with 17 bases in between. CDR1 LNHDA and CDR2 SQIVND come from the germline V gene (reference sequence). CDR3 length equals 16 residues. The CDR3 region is CASKDLGRKSTDTQYF. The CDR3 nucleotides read TGTGCCAGTAAGGACCTGGGCAGGAAAAGCACAGATACGCAGTATTTT.

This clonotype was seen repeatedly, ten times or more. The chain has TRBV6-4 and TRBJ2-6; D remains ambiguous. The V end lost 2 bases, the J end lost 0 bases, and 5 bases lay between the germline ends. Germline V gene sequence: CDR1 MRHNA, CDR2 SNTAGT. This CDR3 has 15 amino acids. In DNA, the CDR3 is TGTGCCAGCAGTGACGGCAGCTCTGGGGCCAACGTCCTGACTTTC. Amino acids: CASSDGSSGANVLTF.

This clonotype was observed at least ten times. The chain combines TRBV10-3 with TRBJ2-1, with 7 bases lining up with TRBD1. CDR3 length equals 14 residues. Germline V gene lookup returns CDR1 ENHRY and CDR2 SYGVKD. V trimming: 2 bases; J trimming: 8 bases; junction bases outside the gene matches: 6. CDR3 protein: CAISEKGGGYEQFF. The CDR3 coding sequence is TGTGCCATCAGTGAGAAAGGGGGCGGGTATGAGCAGTTCTTC.

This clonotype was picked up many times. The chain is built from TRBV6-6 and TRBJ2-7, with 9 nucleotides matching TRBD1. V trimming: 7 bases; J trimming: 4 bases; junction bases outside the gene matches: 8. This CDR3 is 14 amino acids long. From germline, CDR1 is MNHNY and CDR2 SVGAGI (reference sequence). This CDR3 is CASTQGQGGYEQYF. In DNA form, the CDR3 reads TGTGCCAGCACCCAGGGACAGGGAGGGTACGAGCAGTACTTC.

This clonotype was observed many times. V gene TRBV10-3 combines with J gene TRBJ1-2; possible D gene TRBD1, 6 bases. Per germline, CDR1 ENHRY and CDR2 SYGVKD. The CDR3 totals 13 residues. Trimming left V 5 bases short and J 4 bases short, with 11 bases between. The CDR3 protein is CAISRQARYGYTF. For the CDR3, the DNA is TGTGCCATCAGTCGACAGGCTCGCTATGGCTACACCTTC.

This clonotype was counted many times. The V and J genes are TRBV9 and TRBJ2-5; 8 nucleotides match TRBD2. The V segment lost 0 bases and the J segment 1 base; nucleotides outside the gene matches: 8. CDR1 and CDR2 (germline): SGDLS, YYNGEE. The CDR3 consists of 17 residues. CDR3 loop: CASSVDPTGGSQETQYF. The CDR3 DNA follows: TGTGCCAGCAGCGTAGATCCCACGGGGGGGTCCCAAGAGACCCAGTACTTC.

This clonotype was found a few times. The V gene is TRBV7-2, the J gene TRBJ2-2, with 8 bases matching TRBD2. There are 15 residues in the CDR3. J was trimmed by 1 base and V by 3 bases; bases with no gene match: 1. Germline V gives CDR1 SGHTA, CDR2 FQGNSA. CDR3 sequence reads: CASSFSGGNTGELFF. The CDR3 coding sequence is TGTGCCAGCAGCTTCAGCGGGGGGAACACCGGGGAGCTGTTTTTT.

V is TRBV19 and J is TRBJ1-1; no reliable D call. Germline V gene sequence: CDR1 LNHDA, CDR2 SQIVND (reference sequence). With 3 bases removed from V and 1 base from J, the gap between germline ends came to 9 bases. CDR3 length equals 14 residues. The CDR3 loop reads CASSIEIRNTEAFF. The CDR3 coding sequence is TGTGCCAGTAGTATCGAAATAAGGAACACTGAAGCTTTCTTT.

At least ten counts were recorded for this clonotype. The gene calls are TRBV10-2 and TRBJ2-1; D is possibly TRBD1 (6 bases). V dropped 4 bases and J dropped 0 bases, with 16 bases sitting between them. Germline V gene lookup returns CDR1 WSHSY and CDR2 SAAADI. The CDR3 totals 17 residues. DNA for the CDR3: TGCGCCAGCAGTGGCGGACAGAAACTTAGCTCCTACAATGAGCAGTTCTTC. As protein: CASSGGQKLSSYNEQFF.

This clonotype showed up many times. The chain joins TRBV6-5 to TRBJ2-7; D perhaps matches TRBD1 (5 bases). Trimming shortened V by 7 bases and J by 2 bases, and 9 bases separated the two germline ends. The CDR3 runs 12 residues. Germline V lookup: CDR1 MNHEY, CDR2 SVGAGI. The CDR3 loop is CASMGRTYEQYF. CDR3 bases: TGTGCCAGCATGGGGCGGACCTACGAGCAGTACTTC.